Below, 8 T cell receptor beta chains from the same sample are listed, as sequenced in a study of response to subunit inactivated influenza vaccine. TCRdb re-called the RT-PCR reads through MiXCR, storing one row per CDR3 protein. In the table there are hundreds of thousands of distinct CDR3 sequences, around 25% of which are singletons. The sample in question was CD4+ T cells sorted from PBMCs, obtained 4 to 6 days after vaccination. The receptors derive from a man in his forties or fifties who received an inactivated influenza vaccine.

In its sample, this clonotype was seen a few times. The chain links TRBV4-2 to TRBJ2-3, with a weak D call TRBD1 (6 bases). The CDR3 covers 16 residues. The V gene lost 2 bases and the J gene lost 2 bases, with 14 bases spanning the gap. Germline V gene data show CDR1 as LGHNA and CDR2 as YNFKEQ. The CDR3 DNA sequence: TGTGCCAGCAGCCAACCCCCGGGACAAAACACAGATACGCAGTATTTT. This translates into CASSQPPGQNTDTQYF.

This clonotype was counted between two and nine times. The rearrangement joins TRBV7-2 to TRBJ1-6; no definite D call. The length of the CDR3 is 14 residues. From germline, CDR1 is SGHTA and CDR2 FQGNSA. V dropped 3 bases and J dropped 8 bases, with 11 bases sitting between them. In DNA, the CDR3 is TGTGCCAGCAGCTTTGTCGGGTCCGATTCACCCCTCCACTTT. It encodes CASSFVGSDSPLHF.

The chain combines TRBV12-2 with TRBJ1-2; TRBD1 reflects the table's D call only, with no check against the DNA. TRBV12-2 constitutes a pseudogene. The CDR3 runs to 13 residues. CDR3 protein: CASRYIDSYGYTF. CDR3 sequence (DNA): TGTGCAAGTCGCTACATCGACAGCTATGGCTACACCTTC.

A few counts support this clonotype. The rearrangement uses TRBV7-6 and TRBJ1-5; no reliable D call. The CDR3 covers 13 residues. Trimming cost V 5 bases and J 4 bases, with 9 bases left between them. The V gene's germline CDR1 is SGHVS and CDR2 FNYEAQ. The CDR3 reads CASSPRANQPQHF. CDR3 nucleotides: TGTGCCAGCAGCCCCCGAGCTAATCAGCCCCAGCATTTT.

The sample holds a few counts of this clonotype. CDR3 region: CSAREGGPDTGELFF. Here the CDR3 DNA reads TGCAGCGCACGGGAGGGGGGGCCGGACACCGGGGAGCTGTTTTTT. The chain couples TRBV29-1 to TRBJ2-2; 8 bases agree with TRBD2. Germline assignment: CDR1 SQVTM and CDR2 ANQGSEA. The CDR3 is 15 residues long. After removal of 7 bases from V and 3 bases from J, the junction contained 10 bases not matched to a gene.

This clonotype was picked up one time. V usage is TRBV7-2 and J usage is TRBJ2-1; TRBD1 agrees at 10 bases. The germline CDR1 and CDR2 sequences are SGHTA and FQGNSA. The CDR3 totals 17 residues. V was pared by 4 bases and J by 7 bases, with 13 bases of the junction left unmatched. In nucleotides, the CDR3 is TGTGCCAGCAGCTCCATTAACCGAGACAGGGGGCGAAATGAGCAGTTCTTC. Translation: CASSSINRDRGRNEQFF.

The V call is TRBV7-2, the J call TRBJ2-7; 8 bases map to TRBD1. The J segment lost 9 bases and the V segment lost 3 bases, leaving 19 bases of the junction unmatched. Per germline, CDR1 SGHTA and CDR2 FQGNSA. CDR3 length: 17 residues. The CDR3 coding sequence is TGTGCCAGCAGCTTCACCGTCGGGACAGGCCCGATTGGGGTGCAGTACTTC. Amino acid sequence: CASSFTVGTGPIGVQYF.

This clonotype has just a few counts. This sequence joins TRBV20-1 and TRBJ2-1; TRBD2 matches 7 bases. In germline, CDR1 is DFQATT, CDR2 SNEGSKA (reference sequence). V was pared by 0 bases and J by 6 bases, with 8 bases of the junction left unmatched. This CDR3 comprises 15 residues. The chain's CDR3 is CSARDPRLASNEQFF. In DNA form, the CDR3 reads TGCAGTGCTAGAGATCCGAGACTAGCTTCCAATGAGCAGTTCTTC.